This T cell receptor beta chain was sequenced in a study of T cell repertoires in cytomegalovirus infection (dated by TCRdb to the late 2010s). A note on the overall study: Recently identified HLA-C-restricted CMV epitopes, whose presentation resists viral immunomodulation, were targeted by peptide stimulations together with well-studied HLA-B-restricted epitopes. Because public TCR beta signatures pointed to carriage of CMV infection together with the matching HLA type, the HLA type of each donor mattered for the analysis. Overall study outcomes, separate from this receptor: In both this cohort and an independent cohort of 352 donors, the cumulative frequency of public TCR beta family members distinguished carriers of CMV infection plus the relevant HLA type. The ex vivo response was dominated by HLA-C-restricted CMV-specific TCR beta clonotypes, which also provided the single most frequent clonotype in two of eight donors.

As regards this clonotype: Its antigen specificity is not known. No base qualities exist here, and no much larger clone lies one base off it.

This sample was sequenced with an Illumina HiSeq 1500. The public reads were quality trimmed at Q25 with fastp and then assembled into clones with MiXCR by TCRdb, keeping productive beta chains. For every CDR3 protein sequence, its rows merge into one entry that carries the most common genes and DNA. This sample holds about 78,000 distinct CDR3 sequences; 40% were observed only once. Over 90% of the sample comes from the top ten. The CDR3 runs 16 residues from the cysteine to the phenylalanine. Only the CDR3 part of the read is kept: 48 bases, read in frame from the first base. Looking up the germline V gene yields CDR1 SGHDN and CDR2 FVKESK. The germline V end is reduced by 6 bases and the J end by 5 bases; junction bases left unmatched: 12. Taken with the paper, the label for treatment or condition translates to: in vitro stimulation with specific CMV peptide epitopes to enrich CMV-specific T cells.

The sequence links TRBV14 to TRBJ2-1; TRBD1 fits 8 bases in the junction. The origin of this receptor is a human donor in good health (CMV status not recorded). Some clones in this sample may be carry-over from other donors' samples. The sequences come from CD8+ T cells from cultured PBMCs, collected from culture after CMV antigen stimulation. The CDR3 here reads CASSLSTDREDNEQFF. The DNA sequence is TGTGCCAGCAGTCTATCTACGGACAGGGAAGACAATGAGCAGTTCTTC.